The 30 T cell receptor beta chains below were found in one sample sequenced in a study of CD8+CD57+ T cells in acquired aplastic anemia. CDR3 and TCR beta VDJ profiling relied on genomic DNA as the template. TCRdb fed the reads into MiXCR, producing one record per CDR3 protein. The sample lists about 170,000 distinct CDR3 sequences; more than 45% were seen once. Patients sequenced had flow cytometry evidence of CD8+CD57+ cell expansion. The material sequenced was sorted CD4+, CD8+, or CD8+CD57+ T cells (not recorded which) from PBMCs. The receptors stem from a human donor with aplastic anemia.

V gene TRBV6-1 combines with J gene TRBJ1-5, with no clear D. The CDR3 has 13 amino acids. Trimming removed 9 bases from V and 0 bases from J, with 9 bases in between. Looked up from germline, CDR1 is MNHNS and CDR2 is SASEGT. The CDR3 sequence: CASRGYSNQPQHF. The DNA for the CDR3 is TGTGCCAGTCGCGGCTATAGCAATCAGCCCCAGCATTTT.

With respect to this clonotype: Being one base from a much bigger clone, this may be a read error. V and J are TRBV12-3 or TRBV12-4 and TRBJ2-2; a possible D gene is TRBD2 (5 bases). The CDR3 is made up of 15 amino acids. CDR3 sequence (DNA): TGTGCCAGCAGTTTAGGACAACCGAACACCGGGGAGCCGTTTTTT. It yields the protein CASSLGQPNTGEPFF.

This clonotype was counted between two and nine times. This chain uses TRBV12-3 or TRBV12-4 with TRBJ2-1; TRBD2 aligns across 13 bases. The V segment lost 4 bases and the J segment 3 bases; nucleotides outside the gene matches: 6. The CDR3 runs 17 residues. The CDR3 loop is CASSYTSGGAYYNEQFF. The CDR3 nucleotides read TGTGCCAGCAGTTATACTAGCGGGGGGGCCTACTACAATGAGCAGTTCTTC.

This clonotype turned up a few times. A single base separates this from a much larger clone, so it may be a read error. The chain combines TRBV7-3 with TRBJ2-7; D is possibly TRBD2 (7 bases). The CDR3 loop spans 15 amino acids. With 5 bases removed from V and 5 bases from J, the gap between germline ends came to 19 bases. Looked up from germline, CDR1 is SGHTA and CDR2 is FQGTGA. The CDR3 nucleotides are TGTGCCAGCAGCCCCACCGACGGGGGGCAAGACGAGCAGTACTTC. Its translation: CASSPTDGGQDEQYF.

This clonotype has ten or more counts. The chain uses TRBV9 and TRBJ2-3; 8 nucleotides align to TRBD2. V lost 2 bases and J lost 0; bases outside the gene matches: 2. The CDR3 consists of 15 residues. The germline V gene encodes CDR1 SGDLS and CDR2 YYNGEE. DNA of the CDR3: TGTGCCAGCAGCGTTTTAGCGGGGAGCACAGATACGCAGTATTTT. Protein sequence: CASSVLAGSTDTQYF.

V gene TRBV10-1 combines with J gene TRBJ2-7, with D tentatively TRBD2 (6 bases). V lost 6 bases, J lost 0 bases, and 18 bases lay in between. The CDR3 is made up of 16 amino acids. Germline CDR1 WNHNN, CDR2 SYGVQD (reference sequence). CDR3 sequence (DNA): TGCGCCAGCAGCTGGACGCTGCAGGGAGGCTCCTACGAGCAGTACTTC. Translation: CASSWTLQGGSYEQYF.

J is TRBJ2-2 and V is TRBV10-3, with D unclear. V was shortened by 0 bases and J by 1 base, with 6 bases between the two germline ends. The germline V gene has CDR1 ENHRY and CDR2 SYGVKD. The CDR3 contains 15 residues. The CDR3 loop reads CAISESGKNTGELFF. CDR3 DNA: TGTGCCATCAGTGAGTCGGGCAAGAACACCGGGGAGCTGTTTTTT.

This chain uses TRBV29-1 with TRBJ2-6, with D possibly TRBD1 on 5 matching bases. Between the trimmed V and J ends, which lost 4 bases and 0 bases, there was a span of 7 bases. The V gene's germline CDR1 is SQVTM and CDR2 ANQGSEA. CDR3 size: 14 residues. CDR3 in amino acids: CSVAGISGANVLTF. The CDR3 DNA follows: TGCAGCGTTGCAGGGATCTCTGGGGCCAACGTCCTGACTTTC.

The chain combines TRBV10-3 with TRBJ1-5; unclear D gene. This CDR3 comprises 13 residues. The V end lost 7 bases, the J end lost 7 bases, and 14 bases lay between the germline ends. Germline loops: CDR1 ENHRY, CDR2 SYGVKD. This CDR3 is CAITEGPGQPQHF. CDR3 nucleotides: TGTGCCATCACGGAGGGCCCGGGGCAGCCCCAGCATTTT.

The chain uses TRBV2 and TRBJ1-2; 10 nucleotides match TRBD1. J gave up 8 bases and V 5 bases, and 8 bases lay outside the gene matches. Per germline, CDR1 SNHLY and CDR2 FYNNEI. The CDR3 length is 14 residues. CDR3 sequence: CASSFPTGGEGYTF. Written as DNA, the CDR3 is TGTGCCAGCAGTTTCCCGACAGGGGGCGAAGGCTACACCTTC.

The V call is TRBV25-1, the J call TRBJ1-2; TRBD1 might be the D (5 bases). The CDR3 is made up of 15 amino acids. Germline lookup yields CDR1 MGHDK and CDR2 SYGVNS. The V gene lost 0 bases and the J gene lost 2 bases, with 10 bases spanning the gap. CDR3 loop: CASSEYSGQNYGYTF. The CDR3, as DNA: TGTGCCAGCAGTGAATATTCAGGGCAGAACTATGGCTACACCTTC.

This clonotype was detected many times. The rearrangement uses TRBV12-3 or TRBV12-4 and TRBJ1-3; D is uncertain. The germline V and J ends were trimmed by 4 bases and 4 bases, with 17 bases remaining between them. This CDR3 comprises 16 residues. The DNA for the CDR3 is TGTGCCAGCAGTTCCGCTCGTTGGGGATTCGGAAACACCATATATTTT. Its protein product is CASSSARWGFGNTIYF.

The V call is TRBV24-1, the J call TRBJ1-1; no clear D gene. Looked up from germline, CDR1 is KGHDR and CDR2 is SFDVKD. V lost 4 bases, J lost 5 bases, and 10 bases lay in between. The CDR3 loop spans 13 amino acids. The CDR3 region is CATSEPGWTEAFF. The CDR3 DNA is TGTGCCACCAGTGAACCCGGGTGGACTGAAGCTTTCTTT.

Many counts were recorded for this clonotype. V is TRBV2 and J is TRBJ1-6; D remains ambiguous. In germline, CDR1 is SNHLY, CDR2 FYNNEI. Trimming cost V 3 bases and J 5 bases, with 8 bases left between them. The CDR3 runs 14 residues. CDR3 DNA sequence: TGTGCCAGCAGTGAGCGACGTAATAATTCACCCCTCCACTTT. Translating it yields CASSERRNNSPLHF.

This clonotype was seen many times. This sequence joins TRBV11-2 and TRBJ2-3, with a tentative D call TRBD2 (7 bases). The V and J ends lost 4 bases and 3 bases respectively, with 17 bases between them. The CDR3 runs to 16 residues. Germline V gives CDR1 SGHAT, CDR2 FQNNGV. CDR3 loop: CASSSAGAGNTDTQYF. CDR3 in DNA: TGTGCCAGCAGCTCGGCGGGGGCGGGGAATACAGATACGCAGTATTTT.

The chain carries TRBV6-2 or TRBV6-3 and TRBJ1-5; possible D gene TRBD1, 6 bases. Germline lookup yields CDR1 MNHEY and CDR2 SVGEGT. CDR3 length: 14 residues. Deletions cut 5 bases from V and 5 bases from J, with 13 bases between. CDR3 residues: CASSTDSSDQPQHF. The CDR3 bases are TGTGCCAGCAGTACGGACAGCTCAGATCAGCCCCAGCATTTT.

This clonotype was observed a few times. The chain uses TRBV5-1 and TRBJ2-1; the match to TRBD2 covers 14 bases. The junction had 13 bases not matched to a gene; V was cut back by 4 bases and J by 4 bases. CDR3 length equals 19 residues. Germline V lookup: CDR1 SGHRS, CDR2 YFSETQ. CDR3 residues: CASSTPSPRLAGGYNEQFF. Written as DNA, the CDR3 is TGCGCCAGCAGCACCCCTTCCCCCCGACTAGCGGGGGGGTACAATGAGCAGTTCTTC.

V gene TRBV5-1 combines with J gene TRBJ2-6, with 7 bases fitting TRBD1. The V and J ends lost 2 bases and 1 base, in that order; junction bases with no gene match: 12. CDR1 is SGHRS, CDR2 YFSETQ, per germline. The CDR3 covers 19 residues. CDR3 in DNA: TGCGCCAGCAGCTTTTCGACCCGGGACAGCAAATCTGGGGCCAACGTCCTGACTTTC. This encodes CASSFSTRDSKSGANVLTF.

CDR3 sequence (DNA): TGTGCCAGCAGCTTGGATGCTTCGACTGAAGCTTTCTTT. This codes for CASSLDASTEAFF. This sequence joins TRBV2 and TRBJ1-1, with D hard to call. Germline CDR1 reads SNHLY; CDR2 reads FYNNEI. V shed 6 bases and J shed 5 bases, with 13 bases lying between them. The CDR3 contains 13 residues.

This sequence joins TRBV19 and TRBJ2-1; 11 positions match TRBD2. Per the germline V gene, CDR1 is LNHDA and CDR2 is SQIVND (reference sequence). The CDR3 has 15 residues. The J segment lost 8 bases and the V segment lost 3 bases, leaving 6 bases of the junction unmatched. The CDR3 spells CASSILAGGAHEQFF. CDR3 in DNA: TGTGCCAGTAGTATTTTAGCGGGGGGGGCTCATGAGCAGTTCTTC.

This clonotype has a count of ten or more. The chain's CDR3 is CASSLMGSADTQYF. CDR3 nucleotide sequence: TGCGCCAGCAGCTTGATGGGGTCCGCAGATACGCAGTATTTT. V usage is TRBV5-1 and J usage is TRBJ2-3; no reliable D call. CDR3 size: 14 residues. Trimming took off 1 base at V and 4 bases at J, with 10 bases between the two ends. The germline V gene has CDR1 SGHRS and CDR2 YFSETQ.

This clonotype was observed at least ten times. The V gene is TRBV9, the J gene TRBJ1-2; D ambiguous. V was shortened by 3 bases and J by 2 bases, with 11 bases between the two germline ends. From germline, CDR1 is SGDLS and CDR2 YYNGEE. The CDR3 spans 14 residues. In nucleotides, the CDR3 is TGTGCCAGCAGCGATTGGCAGGAGAACTATGGCTACACCTTC. Translation gives CASSDWQENYGYTF.

The chain is built from TRBV2 and TRBJ2-7, with TRBD2 identical over 15 bases. V lost 7 bases, J lost 3 bases, and 4 bases stayed unmatched. CDR3 length: 15 residues. Per germline, CDR1 SNHLY and CDR2 FYNNEI. The CDR3 is CASNGLAGGGYEQYF. The CDR3 DNA reads TGTGCCAGCAATGGACTAGCGGGGGGGGGCTACGAGCAGTACTTC.

Regarding this clonotype: The junction departs from the called germline gene at one end, perhaps through a read error. The chain couples TRBV6-1 to TRBJ1-1, with 11 bases aligning to TRBD1. This CDR3 region has 13 residues. The germline V gene encodes CDR1 MNHNS and CDR2 SASEGT. The CDR3 bases are TGTGCCAGCAGGAGGGACAGGGGGACTGGAGCTTTCTTT. This codes for CASRRDRGTGAFF.

This chain joins TRBV19 and TRBJ1-5; no definite D call. This CDR3 spans 13 amino acids. Germline loops: CDR1 LNHDA, CDR2 SQIVND (reference sequence). V gave up 10 bases and J gave up 0 bases, with 10 bases separating them. The CDR3 DNA reads TGTGCCACCTGGGCCAGTAGCAATCAGCCCCAGCATTTT. Translating it yields CATWASSNQPQHF.

This clonotype was seen repeatedly, ten times or more. CDR3 protein: CASSLGGGGYYEQYF. The CDR3 nucleotides read TGTGCCAGCAGCTTAGGGGGGGGCGGATACTACGAGCAGTACTTC. V and J are TRBV7-2 and TRBJ2-7; weak D call: TRBD2 (7 bases). The length of the CDR3 is 15 residues. Germline assignment: CDR1 SGHTA and CDR2 FQGNSA. V was shortened by 1 base and J by 3 bases, with 13 bases between the two germline ends.

The chain combines TRBV3-1 with TRBJ2-5; 10 nucleotides line up with TRBD2. The CDR3 extends over 15 amino acids. With V trimmed by 4 bases and J by 3 bases, 5 bases remained unmatched. Germline V gene sequence: CDR1 LGHDT, CDR2 YNNKEL (reference sequence). The chain's CDR3 is CASSPFSGGKETQYF. DNA for the CDR3: TGTGCCAGCAGCCCTTTTAGCGGGGGGAAAGAGACCCAGTACTTC.

The chain recombines TRBV6-1 with TRBJ1-2; D gene uncertain. V was cut by 9 bases and J by 6 bases, with 14 bases left in between. The CDR3 has 12 amino acids. CDR1 and CDR2 from the germline V gene are MNHNS and SASEGT. CDR3 nucleotides: TGTGCCAGTTCCCCTTTATTCCATGGCTACACCTTC. As protein: CASSPLFHGYTF.

There are a few counts of this clonotype. V is TRBV19 and J is TRBJ2-7; a weak D match, TRBD1 (6 bases). CDR1 and CDR2 from the germline V gene are LNHDA and SQIVND (reference sequence). Trimming shortened V by 10 bases and J by 3 bases, and 16 bases separated the two germline ends. This CDR3 spans 13 amino acids. CDR3 loop: CATFRGKDYEQYF. The CDR3 DNA reads TGTGCCACATTTAGGGGGAAGGACTACGAGCAGTACTTC.

This clonotype occurred a few times. This chain joins TRBV9 and TRBJ2-5; D possibly uses TRBD1 or TRBD2 (7 bases each). The V end was cut by 0 bases, the J end by 2 bases, with 11 bases between. The CDR3 runs 15 residues. Germline CDR1 and CDR2: SGDLS and YYNGEE. In nucleotides, the CDR3 is TGTGCCAGCAGCGTAGTCCAGGGGGGGCAAGAGACCCAGTACTTC. This encodes CASSVVQGGQETQYF.